This T cell receptor beta chain was captured by sequencing in a study of blood T cells in healthy people across ages. Whole-study findings and limits: TCR beta diversity correlated strongly with naive T cell percentage. Diversity of TCR beta per million T cells declined in a roughly linear way with age.

For the second PCR, which ran for about 7 to 11 cycles, a sample-barcoded 5' primer and a J-beta primer mix were used. TCRdb ran MiXCR on the 5' RACE reads and lists one entry per CDR3 protein. The sample lists approximately 730,000 distinct CDR3 sequences; roughly 41% were seen once. The CDR3 spans 13 residues. Per germline, CDR1 DFQATT and CDR2 SNEGSKA (reference sequence). The V segment lost 7 bases and the J segment 7 bases; nucleotides outside the gene matches: 7. This clonotype was observed at least ten times. No antigen is known for it. The genes are TRBV20-1 and TRBJ2-7; 13 bases match TRBD2. The sample taken for sequencing was blood. The receptor's source is a woman aged 55-70 years in good health. Here the CDR3 reads CSVRRLAGGEQYF. The CDR3 DNA follows: TGCAGTGTCAGGCGACTAGCGGGGGGAGAGCAGTACTTC.